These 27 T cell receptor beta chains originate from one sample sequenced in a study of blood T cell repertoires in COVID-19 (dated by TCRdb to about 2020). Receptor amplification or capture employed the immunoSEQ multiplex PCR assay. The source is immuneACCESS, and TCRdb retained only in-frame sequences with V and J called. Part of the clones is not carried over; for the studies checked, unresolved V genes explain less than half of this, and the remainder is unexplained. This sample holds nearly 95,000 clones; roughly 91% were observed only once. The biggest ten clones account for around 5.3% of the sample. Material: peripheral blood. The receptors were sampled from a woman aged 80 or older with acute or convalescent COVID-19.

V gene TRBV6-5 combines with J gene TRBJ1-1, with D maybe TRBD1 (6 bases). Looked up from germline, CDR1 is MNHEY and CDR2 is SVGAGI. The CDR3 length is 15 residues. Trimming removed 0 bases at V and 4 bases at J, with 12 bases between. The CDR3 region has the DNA TGTGCCAGCAGTTACTCTGGGACAAAGGTCACTGAAGCTTTCTTT. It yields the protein CASSYSGTKVTEAFF.

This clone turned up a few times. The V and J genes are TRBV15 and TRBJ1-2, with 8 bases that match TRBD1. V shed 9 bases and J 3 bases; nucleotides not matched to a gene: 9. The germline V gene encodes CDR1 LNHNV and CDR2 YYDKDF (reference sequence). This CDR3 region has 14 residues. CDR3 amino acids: CATSRTGSDYGYTF. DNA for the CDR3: TGTGCCACTAGTAGGACAGGGAGCGACTATGGCTACACCTTC.

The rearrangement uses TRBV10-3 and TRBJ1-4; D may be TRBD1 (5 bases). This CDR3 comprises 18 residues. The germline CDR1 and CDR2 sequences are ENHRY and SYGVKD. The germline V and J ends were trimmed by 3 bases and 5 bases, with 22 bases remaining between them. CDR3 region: CAISDRAGLREGNEKLFF. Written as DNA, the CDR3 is TGTGCCATCAGTGACCGTGCGGGGCTCAGGGAGGGGAATGAAAAACTGTTTTTT.

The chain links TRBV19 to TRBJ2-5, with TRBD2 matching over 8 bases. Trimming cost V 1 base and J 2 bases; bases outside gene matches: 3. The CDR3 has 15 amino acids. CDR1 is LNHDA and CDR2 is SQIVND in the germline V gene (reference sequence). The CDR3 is CASSIGGTSQETQYF. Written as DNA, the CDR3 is TGTGCCAGTAGTATAGGGGGGACTAGTCAAGAGACCCAGTACTTC.

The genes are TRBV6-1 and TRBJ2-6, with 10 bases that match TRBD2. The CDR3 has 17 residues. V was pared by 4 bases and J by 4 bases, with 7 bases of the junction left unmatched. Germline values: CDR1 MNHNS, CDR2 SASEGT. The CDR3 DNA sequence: TGTGCCAGCAGTGCGGCTAGCGGGGGTCCCGGGGCCAACGTCCTGACTTTC. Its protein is CASSAASGGPGANVLTF.

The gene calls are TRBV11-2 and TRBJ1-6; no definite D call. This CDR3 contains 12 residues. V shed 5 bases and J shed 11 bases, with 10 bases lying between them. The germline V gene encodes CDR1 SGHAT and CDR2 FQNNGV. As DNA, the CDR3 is TGTGCCAGCAGCCCCACTGGTACACCCCTCCACTTT. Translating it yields CASSPTGTPLHF.

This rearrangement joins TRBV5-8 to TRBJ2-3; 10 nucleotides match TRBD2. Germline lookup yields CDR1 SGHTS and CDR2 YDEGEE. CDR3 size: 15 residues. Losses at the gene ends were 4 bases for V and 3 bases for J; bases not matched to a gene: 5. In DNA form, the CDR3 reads TGTGCCAGCAGCCCCGGGACTAGCGTAACAGATACGCAGTATTTT. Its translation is CASSPGTSVTDTQYF.

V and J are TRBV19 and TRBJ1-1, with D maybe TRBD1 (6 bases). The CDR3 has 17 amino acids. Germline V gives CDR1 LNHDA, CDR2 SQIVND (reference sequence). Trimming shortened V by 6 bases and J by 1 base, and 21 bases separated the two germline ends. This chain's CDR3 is CASSHFNLQGKNTEAFF. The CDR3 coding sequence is TGTGCCAGTAGCCACTTTAATCTTCAGGGGAAGAACACTGAAGCTTTCTTT.

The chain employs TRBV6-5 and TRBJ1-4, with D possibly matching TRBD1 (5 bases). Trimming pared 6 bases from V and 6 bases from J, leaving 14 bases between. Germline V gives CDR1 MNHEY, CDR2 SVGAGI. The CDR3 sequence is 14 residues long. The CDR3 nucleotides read TGTGCCAGCAGAGGGGCAGGGCGGTATGAAAAACTGTTTTTT. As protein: CASRGAGRYEKLFF.

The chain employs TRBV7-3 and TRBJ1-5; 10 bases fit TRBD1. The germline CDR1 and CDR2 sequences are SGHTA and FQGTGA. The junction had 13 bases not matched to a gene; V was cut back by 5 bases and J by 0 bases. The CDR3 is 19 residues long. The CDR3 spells CASSKSGDRGPYSNQPQHF. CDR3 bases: TGTGCCAGCAGCAAAAGCGGGGACAGGGGACCTTATAGCAATCAGCCCCAGCATTTT.

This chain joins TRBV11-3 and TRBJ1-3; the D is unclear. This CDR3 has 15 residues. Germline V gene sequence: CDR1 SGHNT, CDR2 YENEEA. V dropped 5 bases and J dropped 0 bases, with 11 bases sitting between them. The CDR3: CASSHPESSGNTIYF. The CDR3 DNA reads TGTGCCAGCAGCCACCCCGAGAGCTCTGGAAACACCATATATTTT.

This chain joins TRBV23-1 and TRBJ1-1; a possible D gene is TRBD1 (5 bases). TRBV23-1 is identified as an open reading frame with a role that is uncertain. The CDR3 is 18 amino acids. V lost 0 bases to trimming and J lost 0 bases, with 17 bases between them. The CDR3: CASSQSLRQPPMNTEAFF. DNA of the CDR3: TGCGCCAGCAGTCAATCGCTTCGACAGCCGCCTATGAACACTGAAGCTTTCTTT.

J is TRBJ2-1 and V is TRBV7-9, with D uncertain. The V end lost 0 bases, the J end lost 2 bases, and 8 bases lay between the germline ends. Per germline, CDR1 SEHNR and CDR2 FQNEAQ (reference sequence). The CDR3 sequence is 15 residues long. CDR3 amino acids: CASSLAELTYNEQFF. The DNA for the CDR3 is TGTGCCAGCAGCTTAGCGGAGTTGACCTACAATGAGCAGTTCTTC.

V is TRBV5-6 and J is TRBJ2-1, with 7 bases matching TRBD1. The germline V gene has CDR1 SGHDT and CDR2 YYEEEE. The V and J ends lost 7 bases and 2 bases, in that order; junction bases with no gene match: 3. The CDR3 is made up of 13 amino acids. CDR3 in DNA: TGTGCCAGCTCAGGGGGAACCTACAATGAGCAGTTCTTC. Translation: CASSGGTYNEQFF.

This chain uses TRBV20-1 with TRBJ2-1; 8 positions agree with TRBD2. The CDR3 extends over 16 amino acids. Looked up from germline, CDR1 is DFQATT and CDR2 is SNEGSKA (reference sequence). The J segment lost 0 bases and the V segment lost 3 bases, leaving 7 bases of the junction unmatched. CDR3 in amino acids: CSASARGALSYNEQFF. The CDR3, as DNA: TGCAGTGCTAGTGCGCGGGGGGCCCTCTCCTACAATGAGCAGTTCTTC.

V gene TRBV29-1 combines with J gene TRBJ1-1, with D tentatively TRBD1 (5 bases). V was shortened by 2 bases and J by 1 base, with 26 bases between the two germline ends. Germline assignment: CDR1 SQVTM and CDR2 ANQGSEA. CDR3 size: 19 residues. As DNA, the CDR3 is TGCAGCGTTGAATTTGCCCGAATGGGGGGTACCACAAGGAACACTGAAGCTTTCTTT. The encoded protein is CSVEFARMGGTTRNTEAFF.

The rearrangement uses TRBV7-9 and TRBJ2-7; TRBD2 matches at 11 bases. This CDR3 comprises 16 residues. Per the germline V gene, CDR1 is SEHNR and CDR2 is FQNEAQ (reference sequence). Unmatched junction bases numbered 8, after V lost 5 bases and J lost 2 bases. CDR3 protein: CASSPGLADNPYEQYF. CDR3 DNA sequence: TGTGCCAGCAGCCCGGGACTAGCGGACAACCCCTACGAGCAGTACTTC.

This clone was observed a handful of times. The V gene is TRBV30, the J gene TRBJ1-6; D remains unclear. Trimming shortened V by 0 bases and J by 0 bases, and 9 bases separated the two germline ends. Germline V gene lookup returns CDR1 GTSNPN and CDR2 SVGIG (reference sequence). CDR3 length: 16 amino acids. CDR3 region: CAWSVWPSSYNSPLHF. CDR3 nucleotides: TGTGCCTGGAGTGTATGGCCCAGCTCCTATAATTCACCCCTCCACTTT.

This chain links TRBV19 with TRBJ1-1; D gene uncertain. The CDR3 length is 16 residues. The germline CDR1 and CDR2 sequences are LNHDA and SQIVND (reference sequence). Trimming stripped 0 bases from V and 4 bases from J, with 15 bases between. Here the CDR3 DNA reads TGTGCCAGTAGTATAGATCTCGGAGGTTTGGCCACTGAAGCTTTCTTT. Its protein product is CASSIDLGGLATEAFF.

The CDR3 region is CASSMLAGTYNEQFF. CDR3 DNA: TGTGCCAGTAGTATGCTAGCCGGTACCTACAATGAGCAGTTCTTC. The genes are TRBV19 and TRBJ2-1; tentative D call: TRBD2 (5 bases). CDR1 is LNHDA and CDR2 is SQIVND in the germline V gene (reference sequence). V gave up 3 bases and J gave up 2 bases, with 11 bases separating them. The CDR3 extends over 15 amino acids.

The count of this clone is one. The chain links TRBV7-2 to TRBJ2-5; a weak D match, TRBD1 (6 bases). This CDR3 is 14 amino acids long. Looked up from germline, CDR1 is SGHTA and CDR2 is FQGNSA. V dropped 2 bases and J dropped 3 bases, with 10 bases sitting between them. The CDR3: CASSLMWTEETQYF. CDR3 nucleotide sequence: TGTGCCAGCAGCTTAATGTGGACAGAAGAGACCCAGTACTTC.

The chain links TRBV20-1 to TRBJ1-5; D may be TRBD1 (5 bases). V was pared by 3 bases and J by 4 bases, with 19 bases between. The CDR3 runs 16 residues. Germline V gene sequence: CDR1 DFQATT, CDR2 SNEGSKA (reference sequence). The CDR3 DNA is TGCAGTGCTAGTTTAGGGGACTATAGAGGAAATCAGCCCCAGCATTTT. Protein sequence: CSASLGDYRGNQPQHF.

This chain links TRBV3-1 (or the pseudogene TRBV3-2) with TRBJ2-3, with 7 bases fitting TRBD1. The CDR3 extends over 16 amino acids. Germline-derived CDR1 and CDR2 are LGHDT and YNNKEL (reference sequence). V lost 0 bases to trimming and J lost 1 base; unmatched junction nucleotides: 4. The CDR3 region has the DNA TGTGCCAGCAGCCAAGAGACAGGGCCCGGCACAGATACGCAGTATTTT. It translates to CASSQETGPGTDTQYF.

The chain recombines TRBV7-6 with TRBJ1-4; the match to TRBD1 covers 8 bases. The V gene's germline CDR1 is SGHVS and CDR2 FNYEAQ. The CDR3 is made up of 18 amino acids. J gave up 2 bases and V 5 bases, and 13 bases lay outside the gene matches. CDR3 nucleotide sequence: TGTGCCAGCAGCCGCTTAGATCCAGGGGGCAGGACTAATGAAAAACTGTTTTTT. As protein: CASSRLDPGGRTNEKLFF.

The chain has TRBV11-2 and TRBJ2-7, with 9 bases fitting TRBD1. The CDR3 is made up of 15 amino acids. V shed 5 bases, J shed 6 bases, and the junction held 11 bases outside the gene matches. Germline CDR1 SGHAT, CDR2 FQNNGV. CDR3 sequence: CASSPEGTGLGEQYF. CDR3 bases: TGTGCCAGCAGCCCAGAAGGGACAGGGTTAGGCGAGCAGTACTTC.

The CDR3 nucleotides are TGTGCCAGCAGCTTGGATCTAGCGGGGGGCCCAGATACGCAGTATTTT. Translation: CASSLDLAGGPDTQYF. This chain connects TRBV5-4 to TRBJ2-3; 11 bases line up with TRBD2. CDR1 is SGHNT and CDR2 is YYREEE in the germline V gene (reference sequence). The CDR3 totals 16 residues. The J segment lost 4 bases and the V segment lost 0 bases, leaving 4 bases of the junction unmatched.

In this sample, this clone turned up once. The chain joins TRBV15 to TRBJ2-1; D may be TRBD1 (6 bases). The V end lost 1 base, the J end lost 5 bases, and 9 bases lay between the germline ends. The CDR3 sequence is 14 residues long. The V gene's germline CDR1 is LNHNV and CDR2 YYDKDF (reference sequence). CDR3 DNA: TGTGCCACCAGCAGAGGGGACACCAACAATGAGCAGTTCTTC. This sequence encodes CATSRGDTNNEQFF. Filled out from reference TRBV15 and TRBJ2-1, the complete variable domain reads DAMVIQNPRYQVTQFGKPVTLSCSQTLNHNVMYWYQQKSSQAPKLLFHYYDKDFNNEADTPDNFQSRRPNTSFCFLDIRSPGLGDTAMYLCATSRGDTNNEQFFGPGTRLTVL.